The entry below describes one T cell receptor beta chain. Germline V gives CDR1 SGHNT, CDR2 YYREEE (reference sequence). V was clipped by 2 bases and J by 0 bases, with 11 bases between them. The CDR3 consists of 15 residues. The sample originates from a study of blood T cell repertoires in COVID-19. Study-level background: T cells, B-cell-depleted T cells, or PBMCs supplied cDNA or gDNA.

Original analysis: Reference gene primers were amplified, and this amplification served to estimate nucleated cell counts. Some clones are missing from TCRdb's copy, which holds only in-frame ones; the method was immunoSEQ multiplex PCR. Clone size and V and J calls were adopted from that table, with D and trimming inferred from the DNA. The data hold about 160,000 clones, with 92% observed a single time. The rearrangement uses TRBV5-4 and TRBJ1-2, with D possibly TRBD1 on 5 matching bases. This receptor was identified in a man aged 25-40 years with COVID-19, enrolled during active disease. The source material was peripheral blood. CDR3 in DNA: TGTGCCAGCAGCTTAGGGGCGGATCCTAACTATGGCTACACCTTC. Translating it yields CASSLGADPNYGYTF.